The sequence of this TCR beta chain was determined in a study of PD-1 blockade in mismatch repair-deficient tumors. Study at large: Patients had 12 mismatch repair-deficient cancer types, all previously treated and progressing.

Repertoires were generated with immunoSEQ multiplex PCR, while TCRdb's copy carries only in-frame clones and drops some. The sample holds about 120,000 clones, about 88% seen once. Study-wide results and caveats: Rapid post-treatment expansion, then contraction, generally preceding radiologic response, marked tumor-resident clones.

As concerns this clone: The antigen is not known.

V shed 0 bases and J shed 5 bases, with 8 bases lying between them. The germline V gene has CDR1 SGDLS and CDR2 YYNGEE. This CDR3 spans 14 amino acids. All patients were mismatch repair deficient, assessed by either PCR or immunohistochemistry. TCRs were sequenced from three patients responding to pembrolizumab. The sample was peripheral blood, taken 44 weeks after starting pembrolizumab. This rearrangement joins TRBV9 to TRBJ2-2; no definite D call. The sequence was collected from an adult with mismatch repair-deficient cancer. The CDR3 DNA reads TGTGCCAGCAGCGTAGGGGATCCGACCGGGGAGCTGTTTTTT. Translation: CASSVGDPTGELFF.